Listed here are 29 T cell receptor beta chains from one sample, sequenced in a study of CD8 T cells in Susac syndrome. The RNA, about 0.5 to 1 ug, was put through reverse transcription using random hexamers. From the immunoSEQ multiplex PCR reads, TCRdb called clonotypes with MiXCR, one entry per CDR3 protein. Among tens of thousands of distinct CDR3 sequences listed, 85% to 95% were seen once. Sequencing input: CD8+ T cells from PBMCs. The receptors were sampled from a human donor in good health.

The chain couples TRBV9 to TRBJ1-3; D may be TRBD1 (5 bases). Germline V gene data show CDR1 as SGDLS and CDR2 as YYNGEE. The CDR3 covers 14 residues. V was clipped by 5 bases and J by 0 bases, with 9 bases between them. The CDR3 loop reads CASRTGASGNTIYF. The CDR3 DNA follows: TGTGCCAGCAGGACTGGGGCCTCTGGAAACACCATATATTTT.

On this clonotype: A junction boundary mismatches the germline segment, possibly from a read error. V gene TRBV4-3 combines with J gene TRBJ2-1; D unclear. The CDR3 runs to 12 residues. Germline CDR1 and CDR2: LGHNA and YSLEER. CDR3 bases: TGCGCCAGCAGCCACTCCCACAATGAGCAGTTCTTC. Amino acid sequence: CASSHSHNEQFF.

The gene calls are TRBV7-2 and TRBJ2-1, with TRBD2 as a possible D gene (5 bases). The CDR3 runs 15 residues. V lost 3 bases and J 1 base, leaving 10 bases between the germline ends. Per germline, CDR1 SGHTA and CDR2 FQGNSA. Written as DNA, the CDR3 is TGTGCCAGCAGCTTGGGAAGGAGGTCCTACAATGAGCAGTTCTTC. Translating it yields CASSLGRRSYNEQFF. Full variable domain (rest looked up from reference TRBV7-2 and TRBJ2-1): GAGVSQSPSNKVTEKGKDVELRCDPISGHTALYWYRQSLGQGLEFLIYFQGNSAPDKSGLPSDRFSAERTGGSVSTLTIQRTQQEDSAVYLCASSLGRRSYNEQFFGPGTRLTVL.

The CDR3 DNA sequence: TGTGCCAGCGGCCCGGGACACCGGGAGTTCTACGAGCAGTACTTC. The encoded protein is CASGPGHREFYEQYF. This chain uses TRBV9 with TRBJ2-7; D is tentatively TRBD1 or TRBD2 (6 bases each). V gave up 7 bases and J gave up 3 bases, with 20 bases separating them. Germline CDR1 SGDLS, CDR2 YYNGEE. This CDR3 is 15 amino acids long.

The CDR3 loop is CASSVSGTGGLEQYF. The CDR3 DNA follows: TGTGCCAGCAGCGTTTCCGGGACAGGGGGTTTAGAGCAGTACTTC. V is TRBV9 and J is TRBJ2-7, with 11 bases lining up with TRBD1. The CDR3 has 15 residues. V was clipped by 2 bases and J by 7 bases; unmatched bases: 8. Germline V CDR1 and CDR2: SGDLS, YYNGEE.

This chain uses TRBV7-9 with TRBJ2-1; TRBD1 matches at 9 bases. This CDR3 comprises 14 residues. The trim removed 5 bases at V and 3 bases at J, leaving 2 bases unmatched. Germline CDR1 is SEHNR and CDR2 is FQNEAQ (reference sequence). CDR3 residues: CASSPGQGYNEQFF. The DNA for the CDR3 is TGTGCCAGCAGCCCGGGACAGGGCTACAATGAGCAGTTCTTC.

The V and J genes are TRBV2 and TRBJ1-5; D gene ambiguous. The CDR3 length is 12 residues. Trimming cost V 3 bases and J 6 bases, with 6 bases left between them. Per germline, CDR1 SNHLY and CDR2 FYNNEI. CDR3 bases: TGTGCCAGCAGTGACAGTATTCAGCCCCAGCATTTT. It yields the protein CASSDSIQPQHF.

The rearrangement links TRBV27 to TRBJ1-6; TRBD1 agrees at 7 bases. This CDR3 has 15 residues. V lost 4 bases, J lost 7 bases, and 7 bases stayed unmatched. Germline CDR1 MNHEY, CDR2 SMNVEV (reference sequence). The CDR3 nucleotides are TGTGCCAGCAGTTCTTCCGGGACAGAGAATTCACCCCTCCACTTT. It specifies CASSSSGTENSPLHF.

The rearrangement joins TRBV7-9 to TRBJ2-1; D is unresolved. The germline V and J ends were trimmed by 2 bases and 5 bases, with 4 bases remaining between them. The CDR3 extends over 12 amino acids. Germline V gives CDR1 SEHNR, CDR2 FQNEAQ (reference sequence). Here the CDR3 DNA reads TGTGCCAGCAGCTTATTGGACAATGAGCAGTTCTTC. Amino acids: CASSLLDNEQFF. The whole variable domain, remainder taken from reference TRBV7-9 and TRBJ2-1, is DTGVSQNPRHKITKRGQNVTFRCDPISEHNRLYWYRQTLGQGPEFLTYFQNEAQLEKSRLLSDRFSAERPKGSFSTLEIQRTEQGDSAMYLCASSLLDNEQFFGPGTRLTVL.

CDR3 loop: CASSLGQGSIYEQFF. The CDR3 nucleotides read TGTGCCAGCAGTTTAGGACAGGGGAGTATCTATGAGCAGTTCTTC. The chain has TRBV12-3 or TRBV12-4 and TRBJ2-1; the match to TRBD1 covers 8 bases. The J segment lost 8 bases and the V segment lost 1 base, leaving 7 bases of the junction unmatched. This CDR3 spans 15 amino acids.

The chain employs TRBV7-2 and TRBJ2-7; perhaps D is TRBD1 or TRBD2 (6 bases each). V lost 3 bases, J lost 1 base, and 19 bases lay in between. The V gene's germline CDR1 is SGHTA and CDR2 FQGNSA. The CDR3 extends over 17 amino acids. CDR3 DNA sequence: TGTGCCAGCAGCTTGGAAAGGGGGGCCCTTTTATCCTACGAGCAGTACTTC. Translating it yields CASSLERGALLSYEQYF.

This sequence joins TRBV5-5 and TRBJ1-4, with a possible D match to TRBD1 (5 bases). The CDR3 is made up of 17 amino acids. V shed 0 bases and J shed 3 bases, with 15 bases lying between them. Germline V gene data show CDR1 as SGHKS and CDR2 as YYEKEE (reference sequence). The CDR3: CASSLAKSGVANEKLFF. CDR3 nucleotide sequence: TGTGCCAGCAGCTTGGCGAAATCGGGGGTGGCTAATGAAAAACTGTTTTTT.

V is TRBV4-1 and J is TRBJ1-5, with TRBD1 as a possible D gene (6 bases). Trimming shortened V by 0 bases and J by 1 base, and 10 bases separated the two germline ends. CDR1 and CDR2 from the germline V gene are MGHRA and YSYEKL. The CDR3 length is 16 residues. The CDR3 DNA sequence: TGCGCCAGCAGCCAAGATCCAGGGGCGAGCAATCAGCCCCAGCATTTT. Its protein is CASSQDPGASNQPQHF.

The V and J genes are TRBV6-2 or TRBV6-3 and TRBJ1-5, with 7 positions matching TRBD1. The junction had 9 bases not matched to a gene; V was cut back by 8 bases and J by 2 bases. The CDR3 loop spans 15 amino acids. CDR1 and CDR2 from the germline V gene are MNHEY and SVGEGT. Written as DNA, the CDR3 is TGTGCCAGCCGCCCGAGCAGGGGGGGCAATCAGCCCCAGCATTTT. Protein product: CASRPSRGGNQPQHF.

This chain uses TRBV6-5 with TRBJ1-5, with D unresolved. This CDR3 region has 15 residues. Trimming took 4 bases from V and 1 from J, leaving 11 bases between them. The germline CDR1 and CDR2 sequences are MNHEY and SVGAGI. CDR3 loop: CASSSGPRSNQPQHF. DNA of the CDR3: TGTGCCAGCAGTTCCGGGCCGCGGAGCAATCAGCCCCAGCATTTT.

The genes are TRBV18 and TRBJ1-1, with D possibly being TRBD1 (5 bases). The V gene's germline CDR1 is KGHSH and CDR2 LQKENI. The V end lost 6 bases, the J end lost 4 bases, and 9 bases lay between the germline ends. The CDR3 is 12 residues long. CDR3 region: CASSYGTTEAFF. The CDR3 coding sequence is TGTGCCAGCTCCTATGGGACCACTGAAGCTTTCTTT.

The V and J genes are TRBV13 and TRBJ1-2; D remains ambiguous. Germline V gene data show CDR1 as PRHDT and CDR2 as FYEKMQ (reference sequence). Trimming took 2 bases from V and 2 from J, leaving 0 bases between them. The CDR3 is made up of 11 amino acids. The CDR3 sequence: CASSLNYGYTF. For the CDR3, the DNA is TGTGCCAGCAGCTTAAACTATGGCTACACCTTC.

This rearrangement joins TRBV3-1 to TRBJ1-5; D is unresolved. Trimming removed 1 base from V and 2 bases from J, with 12 bases in between. The CDR3 extends over 16 amino acids. CDR1 is LGHDT and CDR2 is YNNKEL in the germline V gene (reference sequence). CDR3 nucleotide sequence: TGTGCCAGCAGCCAAGGGCGCGGATTTGGCAATCAGCCCCAGCATTTT. Encoded protein: CASSQGRGFGNQPQHF.

V is TRBV10-1 and J is TRBJ2-7; D gene uncertain. V lost 2 bases and J 3 bases, leaving 8 bases between the germline ends. CDR1 and CDR2 (germline): WNHNN, SYGVQD (reference sequence). CDR3 length equals 13 residues. The CDR3 DNA reads TGCGCCAGCAGTGAGGGGAAGGGCTACGAGCAGTACTTC. Its translation is CASSEGKGYEQYF.

CDR3 in DNA: TGTGCCAGCAGCCATGGCAGACTAGCGGGGGGGTCGGATACGCAGTATTTT. It translates to CASSHGRLAGGSDTQYF. The chain couples TRBV5-4 to TRBJ2-3; TRBD2 matches 14 bases. This CDR3 is built from 17 residues. The J segment lost 6 bases and the V segment lost 4 bases, leaving 10 bases of the junction unmatched. Germline V gene sequence: CDR1 SGHNT, CDR2 YYREEE (reference sequence).

The chain links TRBV29-1 to TRBJ1-5; tentatively, D is TRBD1 (5 bases). Trimming shortened V by 1 base and J by 7 bases, and 14 bases separated the two germline ends. The CDR3 covers 14 residues. Germline-derived CDR1 and CDR2 are SQVTM and ANQGSEA. CDR3 DNA: TGCAGCGTTGAAGGAGGGGAGGACGGACAGCCCCAGCATTTT. It encodes CSVEGGEDGQPQHF.

This chain connects TRBV7-8 to TRBJ2-3; perhaps D is TRBD1 or TRBD2 (7 bases each). Germline assignment: CDR1 SGHVS and CDR2 FQNEAQ. The CDR3 contains 14 residues. The ends were cut back, 6 bases at V and 6 bases at J, with 16 bases in the middle. The CDR3 sequence is CASSQTQGGDTQYF. The CDR3, as DNA: TGTGCCAGCAGTCAGACTCAGGGGGGGGATACGCAGTATTTT.

The CDR3 protein is CASSLDKNRGHEQYF. The CDR3 DNA follows: TGTGCCAGCAGCTTAGATAAGAACAGGGGCCACGAGCAGTACTTC. V gene TRBV11-2 combines with J gene TRBJ2-7; 7 bases fit TRBD1. CDR1 SGHAT and CDR2 FQNNGV come from the germline V gene. The CDR3 extends over 15 amino acids. With 0 bases clipped from V and 5 bases from J, the junction kept 7 bases outside the gene matches. The variable domain in full, completed from reference TRBV11-2 and TRBJ2-7, reads EAGVAQSPRYKIIEKRQSVAFWCNPISGHATLYWYQQILGQGPKLLIQFQNNGVVDDSQLPKDRFSAERLKGVDSTLKIQPAKLEDSAVYLCASSLDKNRGHEQYFGPGTRLTVT.

V usage is TRBV9 and J usage is TRBJ1-2, with 9 bases that match TRBD1. V shed 3 bases, J shed 4 bases, and the junction held 7 bases outside the gene matches. This CDR3 comprises 15 residues. From germline, CDR1 is SGDLS and CDR2 YYNGEE. In DNA, the CDR3 is TGTGCCAGCAGCGCCAGGGACAGGGTCGGCTATGGCTACACCTTC. Its protein is CASSARDRVGYGYTF.

V gene TRBV6-2 or TRBV6-3 combines with J gene TRBJ1-1; D unclear. The V gene lost 1 base and the J gene lost 7 bases, with 7 bases spanning the gap. CDR3 length: 12 residues. The V gene's germline CDR1 is MNHEY and CDR2 SVGEGT. This chain's CDR3 is CASSYYRFEAFF. In DNA form, the CDR3 reads TGTGCCAGCAGTTACTATCGGTTTGAAGCTTTCTTT.

The chain uses TRBV19 and TRBJ2-1, with D perhaps TRBD1 (6 bases). The V gene's germline CDR1 is LNHDA and CDR2 SQIVND (reference sequence). Trimming shortened V by 7 bases and J by 0 bases, and 13 bases separated the two germline ends. The CDR3 is made up of 15 amino acids. The CDR3 region has the DNA TGTGCCAGTACGGCAGGGGTCAGCTCCTACAATGAGCAGTTCTTC. This translates into CASTAGVSSYNEQFF.

The chain carries TRBV12-3 or TRBV12-4 and TRBJ2-7; D gene unclear. V was trimmed by 5 bases and J by 7 bases, leaving 12 bases between them. CDR3 length: 12 residues. The CDR3 nucleotides are TGTGCCAGCAGTCCCCAGGTGGTTGAGCAGTACTTC. Protein sequence: CASSPQVVEQYF.

The chain joins TRBV7-9 to TRBJ1-6; a weak D match, TRBD1 (5 bases). This CDR3 comprises 15 residues. Germline V gene lookup returns CDR1 SEHNR and CDR2 FQNEAQ (reference sequence). Trimming removed 5 bases at V and 4 bases at J, with 12 bases between. CDR3 coding DNA: TGTGCCAGCAGCCTACCGGGACGGTATAATTCACCCCTCCACTTT. Translation: CASSLPGRYNSPLHF.

The rearrangement joins TRBV7-9 to TRBJ1-3, with 9 nucleotides matching TRBD1. The V segment lost 5 bases and the J segment 2 bases; nucleotides outside the gene matches: 10. CDR3 length: 17 residues. Germline CDR1 and CDR2: SEHNR and FQNEAQ (reference sequence). The CDR3 loop reads CASSPYPGQGTGNTIYF. In nucleotides, the CDR3 is TGTGCCAGCAGCCCCTACCCGGGACAGGGAACTGGAAACACCATATATTTT.